This paragraph covers one TCR beta chain sequence. The antigen is unknown. This specimen belongs to a study of blood T cells in healthy people across ages. Broader study findings: Roughly linearly, TCR beta diversity per million T cells fell as age increased. Fewer expanded clones and more diversity marked long-lived versus aged donors.

The V end lost 2 bases, the J end lost 8 bases, and 12 bases lay between the germline ends. CDR3 length equals 13 residues. Sample-barcoded 5' priming and a J-beta primer mix drove a second PCR of roughly 6 to 12 cycles. Every individual sample yielded 2.5 million or more paired-end reads (each containing CDR3). TCRdb reprocessed the 5' RACE reads with MiXCR, giving one entry per CDR3 protein. The profile covers some 1.5 million distinct CDR3 sequences, with over 25% appearing a single time and more than 6% taken by the ten largest. Per-sample PBMC isolation yielded at least 6 million cells. The receptor was derived from a woman aged 25 to 45 in good health. The V call is TRBV12-3 or TRBV12-4, the J call TRBJ1-2; tentatively, D is TRBD1 (6 bases). Material for sequencing was blood. As DNA, the CDR3 is TGTGCCAGCAGTTTATGGGGGGCGGGAGGCTACACCTTC. Translating it yields CASSLWGAGGYTF.